This entry lists 6 T cell receptor beta chains sequenced from one sample in a study of graft-versus-host responses after intestinal transplantation (dated by TCRdb to about 2021). Receptor amplification or capture employed the immunoSEQ multiplex PCR assay. Entries here come from immuneACCESS through TCRdb and include only in-frame sequences with V and J called. Some clones fail to appear in such tables; in the studies checked, an unresolved V gene covers under half of the shortfall, and the cause of the remainder is unknown. Counted in this sample were about 100,000 clones; roughly 89% of them appeared once. The ten biggest clones cover about 0.75% of the sample. Interpreted using the paper, the time point label stands for: cells obtained before transplantation from donor or recipient. No antigens are known for them. The source material was unstimulated CD4+ T cells sorted from spleen or lymph node cells, sampled before transplant. The receptors here all came from a human donor who was the organ donor for an intestinal transplant.

The chain recombines TRBV6-5 with TRBJ2-1; TRBD2 matches 7 bases. The germline V gene has CDR1 MNHEY and CDR2 SVGAGI. This CDR3 is built from 15 residues. Trimming cost V 6 bases and J 5 bases; bases outside gene matches: 10. The CDR3 DNA reads TGTGCCAGCAGCCGGACTAGAAGGTCCGACAATGAGCAGTTCTTC. Translated, it gives CASSRTRRSDNEQFF.

J is TRBJ1-5 and V is TRBV10-3; tentative D call: TRBD1 (5 bases). CDR3 size: 14 residues. Germline assignment: CDR1 ENHRY and CDR2 SYGVKD. V lost 3 bases and J lost 3, with 9 bases in between. CDR3 bases: TGTGCCATCAGTGACAGACAGACCAATCAGCCCCAGCATTTT. Protein: CAISDRQTNQPQHF.

The genes are TRBV9 and TRBJ2-2; 10 bases agree with TRBD1. V trimming: 1 base; J trimming: 5 bases; junction bases outside the gene matches: 8. Germline assignment: CDR1 SGDLS and CDR2 YYNGEE. The CDR3 runs to 17 residues. CDR3 coding DNA: TGTGCCAGCAGCGTAACGACAGGGGGCATTAGGACCGGGGAGCTGTTTTTT. It specifies CASSVTTGGIRTGELFF.

This CDR3 is CSVSGRLLSEQYF. CDR3 DNA: TGCAGCGTTTCGGGACGGCTCCTAAGTGAGCAGTACTTC. The chain carries TRBV29-1 and TRBJ2-7; D might be TRBD1 or TRBD2, each matching 5 bases. V shed 5 bases and J shed 7 bases, with 18 bases lying between them. The germline V gene encodes CDR1 SQVTM and CDR2 ANQGSEA. The CDR3 length is 13 residues.

The chain is built from TRBV7-2 and TRBJ1-1, with a tentative D call TRBD1 (6 bases). CDR1 and CDR2 (germline): SGHTA, FQGNSA. V lost 5 bases, J lost 4 bases, and 14 bases lay in between. CDR3 length: 14 amino acids. The CDR3 sequence is CASSRRQDFTEAFF. DNA of the CDR3: TGTGCCAGCAGCCGTCGACAGGATTTCACTGAAGCTTTCTTT.

The V gene is TRBV7-8, the J gene TRBJ2-7, with no clear D. The CDR3 totals 12 residues. CDR1 and CDR2 (germline): SGHVS, FQNEAQ. Trimming shortened V by 2 bases and J by 6 bases, and 8 bases separated the two germline ends. The CDR3 reads CASSLPPSEQYF. CDR3 bases: TGTGCCAGCAGCTTACCTCCCTCCGAGCAGTACTTC.